The source of this T cell receptor beta chain is a study of graft-versus-host responses after intestinal transplantation. About the research overall: Uniformly, recipients were administered anti-thymocyte globulin induction with subsequent tacrolimus and steroids for around 3 years.

Sequencing was performed with immunoSEQ multiplex PCR; in TCRdb, only in-frame clones are kept and a portion is missing. The top ten clones hold roughly 2.5% of a sample with around 70,000 clones, more than 80% of them seen once. The CDR3 sequence is 16 residues long. Germline V gene data show CDR1 as SGHNT and CDR2 as YYREEE (reference sequence). V shed 3 bases and J 7 bases; nucleotides not matched to a gene: 9. Worth noting for this clone: Its antigen is still unknown.

Points from the study as a whole: An association linked early post-transplant HvG declines with peak circulating GvH clone levels.

The sequencing used unstimulated CD8+ T cells sorted from spleen or lymph node cells, collected before intestinal transplant. The TCR sequence derives from a human donor who received an intestinal transplant. J is TRBJ2-5 and V is TRBV5-4; 13 bases are a match to TRBD2. The CDR3 DNA sequence: TGTGCCAGCAGCTCACTCACTAGCGGGGGGGCTGTGACCCAGTACTTC. Translation gives CASSSLTSGGAVTQYF.